This is a list of T cell receptor beta chains from one sample in a study of healthy donors' naive CD4 and CD8 T cells. Via MiXCR, TCRdb re-called the reads, giving one row per CDR3 protein. The table lists around 200,000 distinct CDR3 sequences, around 80% of them singletons. Sequenced input: naive CD4+ and CD8+ T cells sorted from blood, pooled from several donors. The receptors shown here come from a pool of human donors in good health; the sample pools cells from several healthy donors. Both conserved end residues are part of each CDR3. A D gene is named only where the DNA matches it firmly. The size entry is marked missing in some rows and otherwise reads once, few, many or a size class.

NA,TRBJ2-7,NA,TRBV29-1,TGCAGCGTCCCCCTGGGGGCCGAGCAGTACTTC,CSVPLGAEQYF
NA,TRBJ2-7,NA,TRBV27,TGTGCCAGCAGTTTTGGGGGGCTGCGCGAGCAGTACTTC,CASSFGGLREQYF
NA,TRBJ1-2,NA,TRBV30,TGTGCCTGGAGTCCTATCTTGACAAGGGGCTACACCTTC,CAWSPILTRGYTF
NA,TRBJ1-1,NA,TRBV6-5,TGTGCCAGCAGTTACGACCCCGCTGTGAAAGCTTTCTTT,CASSYDPAVKAFF
NA,TRBJ2-7,NA,TRBV15,TGTGCCACCAGCAGCGACCGGGACGGAGCTTACGAGCAGTACTTC,CATSSDRDGAYEQYF
NA,TRBJ1-6,NA,TRBV5-1,TGCGCCAGCAGCTTGGAATTGGATTCACCCCTCCACTTT,CASSLELDSPLHF
NA,TRBJ2-7,NA,TRBV27,TGTGCCAGCAGCTACCTAGGCCGTCGAGAGCAGTACTTC,CASSYLGRREQYF
NA,TRBJ1-5,NA,TRBV5-6,TGTGCCAGCAGCCACCTTGCCGAGGGTAATCAGCCCCAGCATTTT,CASSHLAEGNQPQHF
NA,TRBJ2-1,TRBD2,TRBV19,TGTGCCAGTAGTACCATAGCGGGAGCTCGGTACAATGAGCAGTTCTTC,CASSTIAGARYNEQFF
NA,TRBJ2-5,NA,TRBV11-1,TGTGCCAGCAGCCGACAGTTCCAAGAGACCCAGTACTTC,CASSRQFQETQYF
NA,TRBJ1-1,NA,TRBV29-1,TGCAGCGTTGAGGGCAAGAACACTGAAGCTTTCTTT,CSVEGKNTEAFF
NA,TRBJ1-1,NA,TRBV18,TGTGCCAGCTCACCACAGGCGGAGGCTGAAGCTTTCTTT,CASSPQAEAEAFF
few,TRBJ1-3,NA,TRBV5-6,TGTGCCAGCAGCTTGTCAACACAGGGTCAACCTGGAAACACCATATATTTT,CASSLSTQGQPGNTIYF
NA,TRBJ1-1,NA,TRBV6-6,TGTGCCAGCAGCCTACTGGCTGGAGAAGCTTTCTTT,CASSLLAGEAFF
NA,TRBJ2-1,TRBD2,TRBV15,TGTGCCACCAGCAGAGATTTATCCCTAGCGGGAGTAGGGAATGAGCAGTTCTTC,CATSRDLSLAGVGNEQFF
NA,TRBJ2-1,NA,TRBV11-2,TGTGCCAGCAGTTCAGCGTCACTTTCTCGACACAATGAGCAGTTCTTC,CASSSASLSRHNEQFF
NA,TRBJ2-7,TRBD1,TRBV27,TGTGCCAGCAGACCCCGACAGGGCCCCTACGAGCAGTACTTC,CASRPRQGPYEQYF
NA,TRBJ2-5,TRBD1,TRBV29-1,TGCAGCGTTGGGGGACAGCAAGAGACCCAGTACTTC,CSVGGQQETQYF
NA,TRBJ2-3,NA,TRBV6-5,TGTGCCAGCAGCCAGACAGACACAGATACGCAGTATTTT,CASSQTDTDTQYF
NA,TRBJ2-1,TRBD1,TRBV28,TGTGCCAGCAGTTTATACAGGGGAAAGAACAATGAGCAGTTCTTC,CASSLYRGKNNEQFF
NA,TRBJ2-5,NA,TRBV18,TGTGCCAGCTCACCACCGAGGCAGGACCGGGCGGGGGAGACCCAGTACTTC,CASSPPRQDRAGETQYF
NA,TRBJ1-1,NA,TRBV19,TGTGCCAGTAGTAGCTCGCGGGCCGGCAACACTGAAGCTTTCTTT,CASSSSRAGNTEAFF
NA,TRBJ1-1,NA,TRBV11-2,TGTGCCAGCAGCTTAGTTCAGGGGTCGGACACTGAAGCTTTCTTT,CASSLVQGSDTEAFF
NA,TRBJ1-1,NA,TRBV29-1,TGCAGCTCCTGTTGGGGCAAGAACACTGAAGCTTCCTTT,CSSCWGKNTEASF
NA,TRBJ2-1,NA,TRBV5-6,TGTGCCAGCAGCTTGGGCGTCTTACACTCCTACAATGAGCAGTTCTTC,CASSLGVLHSYNEQFF
NA,TRBJ2-1,NA,TRBV27,TGTGCCAGCAGTTGGGACCGTTTGAACGAGCAGTTCTTC,CASSWDRLNEQFF
once,TRBJ2-2,NA,TRBV29-1,TGCAGCGCCGGACAAGCCACCGGGGAGCTGTTTTTT,CSAGQATGELFF
NA,TRBJ1-2,NA,TRBV6-5,TGTGCCAGCAGTCCAGACTGGGATTGGGGCTACACCTTC,CASSPDWDWGYTF
once,TRBJ1-5,NA,TRBV18,TGTGCCAGCTCACCAGGGCAGGCATATAGCAATCAGCCCCAGCATTTT,CASSPGQAYSNQPQHF
NA,TRBJ1-1,NA,TRBV27,TGTGCCAGCAGGGAAGGTAACACTGAAGCTTTCTTT,CASREGNTEAFF
NA,TRBJ2-1,TRBD2,TRBV6-5,TGTGCCAGCAGTTCGCCTAGCGGGGGCGGTGGTAATGAGCAGTTCTTC,CASSSPSGGGGNEQFF
few,TRBJ2-5,NA,TRBV6-1,TGTGCCAGTCTCGTCGAGACCCAGTACTTC,CASLVETQYF
few,TRBJ2-2,TRBD2,TRBV6-2/TRBV6-3,TGTGCCAGCAGTTATTCGGGACTAGCGCTCGGGGAGCTGTTTTTT,CASSYSGLALGELFF
few,TRBJ1-5,NA,TRBV30,TGTGCCTGGAGGAGGGCGGCCAGCAATCAGCCCCAGCATTTT,CAWRRAASNQPQHF
NA,TRBJ1-1,NA,TRBV29-1,TGCAGCGTCCTTTTAGATGGGCATGAAGCTTTCTTT,CSVLLDGHEAFF
once,TRBJ1-6,NA,TRBV27,TGTGCCAGCAGACGACCGGGAACCCCCGTTAATTCACCCCTCCACTTT,CASRRPGTPVNSPLHF
few,TRBJ2-1,NA,TRBV19,TGTGCCAGTAGTATGCAGGGTATCAATGAGCAGTTCTTC,CASSMQGINEQFF
NA,TRBJ2-7,NA,TRBV6-2/TRBV6-3,TGTGCCAGCAGCCGCCGGGACACCTCCTACGAGCAGTACTTC,CASSRRDTSYEQYF
NA,TRBJ1-2,NA,TRBV11-2,TGTGCCAGCAGCTTAAGGGGAGCGTATGGCTACACCTTC,CASSLRGAYGYTF
once,TRBJ2-2,NA,TRBV12-3/TRBV12-4,TGTGCCAGCATCCTTACCGGGAGTTCGAACACCGGGGAGCTGTTTTTT,CASILTGSSNTGELFF
NA,TRBJ1-1,NA,TRBV25-1,TGTGCCAGCAGTGACGAACGGGGGACGACTGAAGCTTTCTTT,CASSDERGTTEAFF
few,TRBJ2-1,NA,TRBV6-5,TGTGCCAGCAGTTACAGAACTAGCTGGGACAATGAGCAGTTCTTC,CASSYRTSWDNEQFF
NA,TRBJ2-5,NA,TRBV29-1,TGCAGCGTTGAACAGGGGTTAGAGACCCAGTACTTC,CSVEQGLETQYF
NA,TRBJ2-1,TRBD2,TRBV6-6,TGTGCCAGCAGTTGGCCGGGACTAGCGGGGTTCTCTGAGCAGTTCTTC,CASSWPGLAGFSEQFF
NA,TRBJ1-1,TRBD1,TRBV29-1,TGCAGCGTTGAAGCGGGACAGGGTTCCGCTTTCTTT,CSVEAGQGSAFF
once,TRBJ2-7,TRBD2,TRBV12-3/TRBV12-4,TGTGCCAGCAGCCCCGGGGGGATACTAGACTACGAGCAGTACTTC,CASSPGGILDYEQYF
few,TRBJ2-2,NA,TRBV24-1,TGTGCCACCAGTGATTCGGAAGTAGCGAACACCGGGGAGCTGTTTTTT,CATSDSEVANTGELFF
NA,TRBJ2-3,NA,TRBV27,TGTGCCAGCAGTTCAAGGACTATCGTAAGCACAGATACGCAGTATTTT,CASSSRTIVSTDTQYF
NA,TRBJ2-1,NA,TRBV29-1,TGCAGCGTTTCCCCGGGCTCCTACAATGAGCAGTTCTTC,CSVSPGSYNEQFF
once,TRBJ2-6,NA,TRBV6-5,TGTACCAGCAGACCAGGGGACGCTGGGGCCAACGTCCTGACTTTC,CTSRPGDAGANVLTF
once,TRBJ2-6,NA,TRBV6-5,TGTGCCAGCAGCCCCAGTGGCAGGGTCTCTGGGGCCAACGTCCTGACTTTC,CASSPSGRVSGANVLTF